A single sample is the source of the 3 T cell receptor beta chains below, sequenced in a study of blood T cell repertoires in COVID-19. Here immunoSEQ multiplex PCR was the method, and the copy in TCRdb shows in-frame clones only, minus some. The table has 160,000 or so clones, 60% to 85% seen once; the top ten hold around 8.1%. The sequencing input was peripheral blood. Receptor source: a woman aged 55-70 years with COVID-19, enrolled during active disease.

This chain uses TRBV7-3 with TRBJ2-2, with 7 bases identical to TRBD2. With 2 bases clipped from V and 2 bases from J, the junction kept 5 bases outside the gene matches. The CDR3 extends over 16 amino acids. Germline lookup yields CDR1 SGHTA and CDR2 FQGTGA. This CDR3 is CASSLYGGSNTGELFF. The CDR3 bases are TGTGCCAGCAGCTTATATGGCGGGAGCAACACCGGGGAGCTGTTTTTT.

This chain connects TRBV6-1 to TRBJ2-7; 7 bases match TRBD1. This CDR3 region has 19 residues. Trimming cost V 3 bases and J 3 bases; bases outside gene matches: 20. Looked up from germline, CDR1 is MNHNS and CDR2 is SASEGT. The CDR3 here is CASSDQTGRRAHRRYEQYF. In nucleotides, the CDR3 is TGTGCCAGCAGTGACCAGACAGGGCGACGGGCCCATCGCCGCTACGAGCAGTACTTC.

CDR3: CASSLADRANTGELFF. The CDR3 DNA is TGCGCCAGCAGCCTCGCGGACAGGGCTAACACCGGGGAGCTGTTTTTT. The chain links TRBV5-1 to TRBJ2-2; the match to TRBD1 covers 8 bases. There are 16 residues in the CDR3. CDR1 SGHRS and CDR2 YFSETQ come from the germline V gene. V was pared by 4 bases and J by 2 bases, with 7 bases of the junction left unmatched.